Below, 29 T cell receptor beta chains from the same sample are listed, as sequenced in a study of immune heterogeneity within non-small cell lung tumors. TCR beta CDR3 was amplified by multiplex PCR using 32 V and 13 J primers. TCRdb passed the multiplex PCR reads through MiXCR, listing each CDR3 protein once. The sample lists 5,000 to 7,000 distinct CDR3 sequences, roughly a fifth occurring once. Samples each supplied 600 ng of bulk tumor genomic DNA as template. During surgery, several far-apart biopsies were obtained from every primary tumor. Those enrolled were patients newly diagnosed with untreated non-small cell lung cancer and undergoing curative surgery. Sequencing was carried out using lung tumor tissue. The receptor source for this set is a woman aged 55 to 70 with non-small cell lung cancer.

By frequency in the sample, this clonotype is medium-sized. The rearrangement joins TRBV2 to TRBJ1-5, with a tentative D call TRBD1 (6 bases). V was pared by 5 bases and J by 4 bases, with 15 bases between. Germline V gene sequence: CDR1 SNHLY, CDR2 FYNNEI. The CDR3 runs 15 residues. CDR3 in amino acids: CASSRDTSWNQPQHF. The CDR3 nucleotides read TGTGCCAGCAGTCGGGACACCTCTTGGAATCAGCCCCAGCATTTT.

This clonotype is termed medium-sized (0.01 to 0.1%). In DNA form, the CDR3 reads TGCGCCAGCAGCAGACAGGCAAATAGCAATCAGCCCCAGCATTTT. Translated: CASSRQANSNQPQHF. V is TRBV4-1 and J is TRBJ1-5; D is possibly TRBD1 (6 bases). Trimming cost V 5 bases and J 0 bases, with 11 bases left between them. CDR3 length equals 15 residues. Germline CDR1 is MGHRA and CDR2 is YSYEKL.

In its sample, this clonotype was seen a few times. The chain uses TRBV9 and TRBJ2-5, with a weak D call TRBD1 (5 bases). V lost 3 bases and J 1 base, leaving 7 bases between the germline ends. In germline, CDR1 is SGDLS, CDR2 YYNGEE. This CDR3 is 13 amino acids long. In DNA form, the CDR3 reads TGTGCCAGCAGCGAGGGGTTCCAAGAGACCCAGTACTTC. It codes for CASSEGFQETQYF.

This clonotype was found many times. CDR3: CASSRGGTTDTQYF. CDR3 sequence (DNA): TGTGCCAGCAGCCGGGGCGGGACCACAGATACGCAGTATTTT. The rearrangement links TRBV3-1 to TRBJ2-3, with D possibly TRBD2 on 6 matching bases. The ends were cut back, 4 bases at V and 2 bases at J, with 10 bases in the middle. Germline CDR1 LGHDT, CDR2 YNNKEL (reference sequence). This CDR3 is 14 amino acids long.

This clonotype appeared a few times. The chain is built from TRBV5-4 and TRBJ2-1; 10 bases align to TRBD2. Trimming cost V 5 bases and J 4 bases; bases outside gene matches: 6. The V gene's germline CDR1 is SGHNT and CDR2 YYREEE (reference sequence). The CDR3 has 15 amino acids. CDR3 sequence reads: CASRPGLADYNEQFF. The CDR3 DNA is TGTGCCAGCAGACCAGGACTAGCGGATTACAATGAGCAGTTCTTC.

This clonotype is judged medium-sized. This chain uses TRBV6-1 with TRBJ1-2; D gene uncertain. CDR1 MNHNS and CDR2 SASEGT come from the germline V gene. Trimming shortened V by 3 bases and J by 4 bases, and 12 bases separated the two germline ends. The CDR3 is made up of 14 amino acids. The CDR3 bases are TGTGCCAGCAGTGAGAGTTTTGTGGGCTATGGCTACACCTTC. It yields the protein CASSESFVGYGYTF.

Comment on this clonotype: A much bigger clone sits one base away, suggesting this may be a read error. The chain links TRBV7-3 to TRBJ2-4; D unresolved. Judging by the DNA end, TRBJ2-1 fits better; the J call may be wrong. Germline V lookup: CDR1 SGHTA, CDR2 FQGTGA. The CDR3 is 14 residues long. The DNA for the CDR3 is TGTGCCAGCAGCTTAACGGGCACATGGGATGAGCAGTTCTTC. Encoded protein: CASSLTGTWDEQFF.

A word on this clonotype: This could be a read error, since a much larger clone is one nucleotide away. The CDR3 sequence is CAISFAWDRARELFF. The CDR3 coding sequence is TGTGCCATCAGTTTCGCCTGGGACCGGGCTAGGGAGCTGTTTTTT. The chain has TRBV28 and TRBJ2-2; the D call may be TRBD1 or TRBD2 (5 bases each). The germline V gene encodes CDR1 MDHEN and CDR2 SYDVKM. CDR3 length equals 15 residues. The full variable domain, rest sourced from reference TRBV28 and TRBJ2-2, is DVKVTQSSRYLVKRTGEKVFLECVQDMDHENMFWYRQDPGLGLRLIYFSYDVKMKEKGDIPEGYSVSREKKERFSLILESASTNQTSMYLCAISFAWDRARELFFGEGSRLTVL.

This clonotype is categorized as medium-sized. The chain links TRBV27 to TRBJ1-5; D ambiguous. Deletions cut 5 bases from V and 2 bases from J, with 13 bases between. The V gene's germline CDR1 is MNHEY and CDR2 SMNVEV (reference sequence). The CDR3 has 15 residues. Here the CDR3 reads CASSPRWRGNQPQHF. The CDR3 coding sequence is TGTGCCAGCAGTCCCCGGTGGAGGGGCAATCAGCCCCAGCATTTT.

Sample share makes this clonotype medium-sized. J is TRBJ2-1 and V is TRBV20-1, with 11 positions matching TRBD2. Germline V gives CDR1 DFQATT, CDR2 SNEGSKA (reference sequence). Trimming at V came to 2 bases and at J to 0 bases, leaving 12 bases not matched to a gene. The CDR3 is 19 residues long. The CDR3 region is CSARYRLAGGPSSYNEQFF. The DNA of the CDR3 is TGCAGTGCTAGATACCGGCTAGCGGGAGGCCCGAGCTCCTACAATGAGCAGTTCTTC.

Points on this clonotype: A much larger clone sits a single nucleotide away, making a read error possible. The chain uses TRBV7-8 and TRBJ2-3; D remains ambiguous. V was trimmed by 5 bases and J by 7 bases, leaving 13 bases between them. Germline V gene data show CDR1 as SGHVS and CDR2 as FQNEAQ. This CDR3 is built from 13 residues. The CDR3 DNA reads as TGTGCCAGCAGCCCACCGGTGGGATATACGCAGTATTTT. It specifies CASSPPVGYTQYF.

In its sample, this clonotype is medium-sized (0.01 to 0.1%). The rearrangement links TRBV20-1 to TRBJ2-1; the match to TRBD2 covers 14 bases. The germline gives CDR1 DFQATT, CDR2 SNEGSKA (reference sequence). The CDR3 is 14 amino acids. The V segment lost 6 bases and the J segment 7 bases; nucleotides outside the gene matches: 5. The CDR3 DNA reads as TGCAGTGCGGCCGGGACTAGCGGGAGTAATGAGCAGTTCTTC. Protein product: CSAAGTSGSNEQFF.

The chain joins TRBV24-1 to TRBJ2-5; TRBD1 matches 7 bases. V shed 9 bases, J shed 2 bases, and the junction held 5 bases outside the gene matches. The CDR3 covers 13 residues. Germline CDR1 and CDR2: KGHDR and SFDVKD. The CDR3 loop is CATGRTGQETQYF. The DNA of the CDR3 is TGTGCCACCGGACGGACAGGACAAGAGACCCAGTACTTC.

This clonotype was seen more than once but under ten times. Possible read error: a much larger clone is one base away. The chain carries TRBV27 and TRBJ1-1; a weak D match, TRBD1 (6 bases). Germline V gene data show CDR1 as MNHEY and CDR2 as SMNVEV (reference sequence). CDR3 length equals 16 residues. The CDR3 region is CASSLRWGGGDTEPFF. In DNA form, the CDR3 reads TGTGCCAGCAGCTTAAGGTGGGGAGGTGGGGACACTGAACCTTTCTTT.

Points on this clonotype: A much larger clone sits a single nucleotide away, making a read error possible. This CDR3 fails to terminate in the conserved phenylalanine or tryptophan, so it likely reflects a read error. The chain links TRBV7-2 to TRBJ1-2; D is unresolved. Between the trimmed V and J ends, which lost 2 bases and 0 bases, there was a span of 10 bases. Germline-derived CDR1 and CDR2 are SGHTA and FQGNSA. The CDR3 has 15 amino acids. CDR3 coding DNA: TGTGCCAGCAGCTTATCGCTATCGACTAACTATGGCTACACCCTC. Amino acid sequence: CASSLSLSTNYGYTL.

This clonotype counts as medium-sized (0.01 to 0.1%). The chain recombines TRBV7-2 with TRBJ1-5; D is unresolved. Per the germline V gene, CDR1 is SGHTA and CDR2 is FQGNSA. Trimming took off 2 bases at V and 1 base at J, with 0 bases between the two ends. The CDR3 spans 12 residues. Here the CDR3 reads CASSLSNQPQHF. The CDR3 DNA sequence: TGTGCCAGCAGCTTAAGCAATCAGCCCCAGCATTTT.

This clonotype was seen a handful of times. The chain's CDR3 is CSALGQERKNIQYF. The CDR3 DNA is TGCAGTGCCCTAGGACAGGAAAGAAAAAACATTCAGTACTTC. This chain connects TRBV20-1 to TRBJ2-4; 7 bases are shared with TRBD1. Germline V gene lookup returns CDR1 DFQATT and CDR2 SNEGSKA (reference sequence). The V gene end was trimmed by 6 bases and the J gene end by 4 bases; junction bases not matched to a gene: 9. This CDR3 spans 14 amino acids.

As regards this clonotype: This may come from a read error, since a much larger clone is one base off. The chain is built from TRBV7-8 and TRBJ2-2, with D hard to call. V was clipped by 1 base and J by 3 bases, with 6 bases between them. Germline V gene data show CDR1 as SGHVS and CDR2 as FQNEAQ. There are 14 residues in the CDR3. The CDR3: CASSLGNYTGELFF. CDR3 DNA: TGTGCCAGCAGCTTAGGGAACTACACCGGGGAGCTGTTTTTT.

This clonotype was counted between two and nine times. The chain uses TRBV6-4 and TRBJ2-3; maybe TRBD2 (6 bases). V was cut by 3 bases and J by 0 bases, with 10 bases left in between. Germline V CDR1 and CDR2: MRHNA, SNTAGT. CDR3 length: 15 amino acids. Here the CDR3 DNA reads TGTGCCAGCAGTGAGGCTAGCGCCAGCACAGATACGCAGTATTTT. This codes for CASSEASASTDTQYF.

This clonotype is medium-sized in the sample. The rearrangement links TRBV6-1 to TRBJ1-5; D might be TRBD1 (5 bases). CDR3 length: 14 amino acids. CDR1 is MNHNS, CDR2 SASEGT, per germline. The germline V and J ends were trimmed by 6 bases and 4 bases, with 13 bases remaining between them. CDR3 region: CASRPAWGNQPQHF. The CDR3 DNA reads TGTGCCAGCAGACCGGCTTGGGGGAATCAGCCCCAGCATTTT.

Relative to its sample, this clonotype is medium-sized. This chain uses TRBV30 with TRBJ1-5; the match to TRBD1 covers 8 bases. CDR3 length equals 13 residues. Germline V lookup: CDR1 GTSNPN, CDR2 SVGIG (reference sequence). J lost 7 bases, V lost 3 bases, and 5 bases had no gene match. CDR3 nucleotides: TGTGCCTGGAGCGGACAGGGCCGCCAGCCCCAGCATTTT. It translates to CAWSGQGRQPQHF.

A word on this clonotype: A single base separates this from a much larger clone, so it may be a read error. This chain uses TRBV7-9 with TRBJ1-4; a possible D gene is TRBD1 (6 bases). Trimming shortened V by 5 bases and J by 9 bases, and 16 bases separated the two germline ends. CDR1 and CDR2 from the germline V gene are SEHNR and FQNEAQ (reference sequence). CDR3 size: 14 residues. The CDR3 DNA reads TGTGCCAGCAGCAATTTGGACAGCCATCAAAAACTGTTTTTT. It specifies CASSNLDSHQKLFF.

This clonotype is labeled medium-sized. V gene TRBV30 combines with J gene TRBJ1-2, with TRBD1 identical over 9 bases. Trimming cost V 3 bases and J 8 bases; bases outside gene matches: 4. CDR3 length: 12 residues. CDR1 and CDR2 from the germline V gene are GTSNPN and SVGIG (reference sequence). This chain's CDR3 is CAWSGTGLGYTF. CDR3 nucleotide sequence: TGTGCCTGGAGCGGGACAGGGTTAGGCTACACCTTC. Using reference TRBV30 and TRBJ1-2 for the parts outside the CDR3, the full variable domain is SQTIHQWPATLVQPVGSPLSLECTVEGTSNPNLYWYRQAAGRGLQLLFYSVGIGQISSEVPQNLSASRPQDRQFILSSKKLLLSDSGFYLCAWSGTGLGYTFGSGTRLTVV.

This clonotype was observed a single time. This may come from a read error, since a much larger clone is one base off. The chain uses TRBV11-2 and TRBJ2-3; TRBD1 might be the D (5 bases). Germline CDR1 SGHAT, CDR2 FQNNGV. The length of the CDR3 is 15 residues. DNA for the CDR3: TGTGCCATCAGCCTACGACAGACTAGCACAGATACGCAGTATTTT. It encodes CAISLRQTSTDTQYF.

V and J are TRBV29-1 and TRBJ1-1; D might be TRBD1 (5 bases). Trimming pared 2 bases from V and 6 bases from J, leaving 13 bases between. This CDR3 comprises 13 residues. Germline lookup yields CDR1 SQVTM and CDR2 ANQGSEA. CDR3 DNA: TGCAGCGTTGAATCAGCGAGGGGTTCTGAAGCTTTCTTT. Its protein product is CSVESARGSEAFF.

By share, this clonotype counts as medium-sized. This chain uses TRBV19 with TRBJ1-6; D not certain. The CDR3 loop spans 17 amino acids. V was clipped by 5 bases and J by 0 bases, with 14 bases between them. Germline-derived CDR1 and CDR2 are LNHDA and SQIVND (reference sequence). DNA of the CDR3: TGTGCCAGTAGTCCGCTGAGGGTGAGCTCCTATAATTCACCCCTCCACTTT. Its protein is CASSPLRVSSYNSPLHF.

The table lists this clonotype with many counts. The chain has TRBV2 and TRBJ1-1; 8 bases align to TRBD1. The ends lost 7 bases at V and 4 bases at J; junction bases unmatched: 5. Germline values: CDR1 SNHLY, CDR2 FYNNEI. This CDR3 is built from 13 residues. CDR3 sequence (DNA): TGTGCCAGCATTTTTGGACAGGGCACTGAAGCTTTCTTT. Its translation: CASIFGQGTEAFF.

By sample share, this clonotype is medium-sized. This chain joins TRBV28 and TRBJ1-2, with 10 bases that match TRBD1. CDR1 MDHEN and CDR2 SYDVKM come from the germline V gene. Trimming at V came to 8 bases and at J to 6 bases, leaving 0 bases not matched to a gene. The CDR3 has 11 residues. Here the CDR3 DNA reads TGTGCCAGCGGGACAGGGGATGGCTACACCTTC. Translation: CASGTGDGYTF.

This clonotype was counted at least ten times. The chain combines TRBV5-6 with TRBJ2-7; the match to TRBD1 covers 9 bases. V shed 3 bases and J 6 bases; nucleotides not matched to a gene: 4. Germline CDR1 and CDR2: SGHDT and YYEEEE. The CDR3 extends over 13 amino acids. This CDR3 reads CASSWGQGAEQYF. The CDR3 DNA reads TGTGCCAGCAGCTGGGGACAGGGAGCCGAGCAGTACTTC.